This T cell receptor beta chain emerged from a study of neoadjuvant anti-PD-1 for oral cavity cancer. The table came from immunoSEQ multiplex PCR; TCRdb's copy has only in-frame clones and leaves some out. This repertoire shows 11,000 to 15,000 clones, about three quarters found once; its top ten account for 3%. The CDR3 consists of 11 residues. Germline V gives CDR1 DFQATT, CDR2 SNEGSKA (reference sequence). V was clipped by 3 bases and J by 9 bases, with 12 bases between them. Sequencing was performed on PBMCs, taken before nivolumab (anti-PD-1) treatment. V and J are TRBV20-1 and TRBJ2-7, with D possibly matching TRBD2 (7 bases). The clonotype was recovered from a person aged 35 to 85 with oral cavity squamous cell carcinoma. The CDR3 sequence is CSASGGLGQYF. In DNA form, the CDR3 reads TGCAGTGCTAGCGGGGGGCTAGGGCAGTACTTC.